The 14 T cell receptor beta chains below come from one sample, sequenced in a study of T and B cells in COVID-19 patients. Each TRB amplification used roughly 220-550 ng of genomic DNA from blood. Multiplex PCR with BIOMED2 TRB-A/B primer pools amplified TRB rearrangements. One entry per CDR3 protein results from TCRdb running MiXCR on the multiplex PCR reads. The sample lists roughly 16,000 distinct CDR3 sequences, roughly 29% seen once, with 0.95% to 1.5% in the top ten. The material sequenced was blood. Every receptor here comes from a human donor who had recovered from COVID-19.

Within the sample, this clonotype is medium-sized. The V call is TRBV29-1, the J call TRBJ2-5, with D possibly TRBD2 on 5 matching bases. The germline V gene encodes CDR1 SQVTM and CDR2 ANQGSEA. The CDR3 consists of 14 residues. V was clipped by 6 bases and J by 5 bases, with 19 bases between them. CDR3 sequence (DNA): TGCAGCGTCATACGGGGTCCCGGCGGGGAGACCCAGTACTTC. The encoded protein is CSVIRGPGGETQYF.

This clonotype has only a few counts. The V and J genes are TRBV7-9 and TRBJ1-6; D is possibly TRBD1 (6 bases). The CDR3 is 15 residues long. Germline assignment: CDR1 SEHNR and CDR2 FQNEAQ (reference sequence). Trimming removed 5 bases from V and 1 base from J, with 9 bases in between. This CDR3 is CASSPRGSYNSPLHF. Written as DNA, the CDR3 is TGTGCCAGCAGCCCGAGGGGGTCCTATAATTCACCCCTCCACTTT.

This clonotype is classed as medium-sized. The chain uses TRBV19 and TRBJ2-7; possible D gene TRBD2, 5 bases. The ends were cut back, 4 bases at V and 3 bases at J, with 10 bases in the middle. The CDR3 totals 13 residues. CDR1 and CDR2 from the germline V gene are LNHDA and SQIVND (reference sequence). DNA of the CDR3: TGTGCCAGTAGTACTATGAGGGACTACGAGCAGTACTTC. It codes for CASSTMRDYEQYF. The full variable domain, completed using reference TRBV19 and TRBJ2-7, is DGGITQSPKYLFRKEGQNVTLSCEQNLNHDAMYWYRQDPGQGLRLIYYSQIVNDFQKGDIAEGYSVSREKKESFPLTVTSAQKNPTAFYLCASSTMRDYEQYFGPGTRLTVT.

This clonotype came up a few times. The chain has TRBV19 and TRBJ1-6, with no clear D. Trimming cost V 5 bases and J 4 bases, with 18 bases left between them. Germline values: CDR1 LNHDA, CDR2 SQIVND (reference sequence). The CDR3 runs to 17 residues. The CDR3 DNA is TGTGCCAGTAGTCCCGGTCGGAGGCCCCCTTATAATTCACCCCTCCACTTT. Translating gives CASSPGRRPPYNSPLHF. The full variable domain, completed using reference TRBV19 and TRBJ1-6, is DGGITQSPKYLFRKEGQNVTLSCEQNLNHDAMYWYRQDPGQGLRLIYYSQIVNDFQKGDIAEGYSVSREKKESFPLTVTSAQKNPTAFYLCASSPGRRPPYNSPLHFGNGTRLTVT.

The rearrangement links TRBV12-3 or TRBV12-4 to TRBJ2-5, with D possibly TRBD2 on 6 matching bases. V lost 5 bases to trimming and J lost 2 bases, with 21 bases between them. The CDR3 is 17 residues long. Written as DNA, the CDR3 is TGTGCCAGCAGTACCGGACCCGGGACTGGGGATCAAGAGACCCAGTACTTC. Protein product: CASSTGPGTGDQETQYF.

This clonotype appeared a few times. V is TRBV12-3 or TRBV12-4 and J is TRBJ2-2; 7 bases map to TRBD1. The CDR3 contains 14 residues. The V and J ends lost 4 bases and 1 base, in that order; junction bases with no gene match: 0. CDR3 sequence: CASSWDRNTGELFF. Here the CDR3 DNA reads TGTGCCAGCAGTTGGGACAGGAACACCGGGGAGCTGTTTTTT.

This chain joins TRBV7-2 and TRBJ2-2; 8 bases align to TRBD2. The CDR3 is 17 residues long. Unmatched junction bases numbered 5, after V lost 2 bases and J lost 0 bases. Looked up from germline, CDR1 is SGHTA and CDR2 is FQGNSA. CDR3 sequence reads: CASSLTPAGANTGELFF. The DNA of the CDR3 is TGTGCCAGCAGCTTAACCCCAGCGGGGGCGAACACCGGGGAGCTGTTTTTT.

This clonotype counts as medium-sized. The CDR3 sequence is CSVENRPVEGYTF. The CDR3 nucleotides are TGCAGCGTTGAAAACCGACCCGTCGAGGGCTACACCTTC. The rearrangement uses TRBV29-1 and TRBJ1-2; D gene ambiguous. The germline V gene has CDR1 SQVTM and CDR2 ANQGSEA. The ends were cut back, 2 bases at V and 8 bases at J, with 15 bases in the middle. This CDR3 is 13 amino acids long.

The rearrangement uses TRBV7-9 and TRBJ2-2; TRBD2 matches 7 bases. Germline V gives CDR1 SEHNR, CDR2 FQNEAQ (reference sequence). This CDR3 contains 15 residues. The V segment lost 0 bases and the J segment 4 bases; nucleotides outside the gene matches: 2. The CDR3 here is CASSLAGGSTGELFF. The DNA for the CDR3 is TGTGCCAGCAGCTTAGCGGGGGGGTCCACCGGGGAGCTGTTTTTT. The whole variable domain, remainder taken from reference TRBV7-9 and TRBJ2-2, is DTGVSQNPRHKITKRGQNVTFRCDPISEHNRLYWYRQTLGQGPEFLTYFQNEAQLEKSRLLSDRFSAERPKGSFSTLEIQRTEQGDSAMYLCASSLAGGSTGELFFGEGSRLTVL.

This chain links TRBV6-4 with TRBJ1-1, with a weak D call TRBD1 (5 bases). The ends were cut back, 4 bases at V and 1 base at J, with 10 bases in the middle. Germline V gives CDR1 MRHNA, CDR2 SNTAGT. The CDR3 runs 14 residues. The CDR3 DNA reads TGTGCCAGCAGTGTGGACACAAAGAACACTGAAGCTTTCTTT. Translation gives CASSVDTKNTEAFF.

The chain uses TRBV5-1 and TRBJ2-2; TRBD2 is a possible D gene (5 bases). The CDR3 has 16 residues. CDR1 SGHRS and CDR2 YFSETQ come from the germline V gene. Trimming pared 0 bases from V and 0 bases from J, leaving 9 bases between. In nucleotides, the CDR3 is TGCGCCAGCAGCTTGGACGGGATCCCGAACACCGGGGAGCTGTTTTTT. It specifies CASSLDGIPNTGELFF.

J is TRBJ1-1 and V is TRBV5-4; D gene uncertain. Germline V gene sequence: CDR1 SGHNT, CDR2 YYREEE (reference sequence). Trimming shortened V by 1 base and J by 9 bases, and 16 bases separated the two germline ends. The CDR3 has 14 residues. CDR3: CASSLSALPQQAFF. CDR3 coding DNA: TGTGCCAGCAGCTTGTCCGCACTGCCCCAGCAAGCTTTCTTT.

In this sample, this clonotype turned up once. The V and J genes are TRBV12-3 or TRBV12-4 and TRBJ1-1, with D unclear. The germline V and J ends were trimmed by 7 bases and 9 bases, with 15 bases remaining between them. The CDR3 is 12 amino acids. The CDR3 is CASTHPLPQAFF. Here the CDR3 DNA reads TGTGCCAGCACTCACCCCTTGCCTCAAGCTTTCTTT.

This clonotype is classed as medium-sized. The genes are TRBV19 and TRBJ2-1; 8 bases are shared with TRBD2. The CDR3 has 14 amino acids. J was trimmed by 10 bases and V by 5 bases; bases with no gene match: 10. From germline, CDR1 is LNHDA and CDR2 SQIVND (reference sequence). For the CDR3, the DNA is TGTGCCAGTAGTGGACTAGCTGTGAGGGGCGAGCAGTTCTTC. Protein sequence: CASSGLAVRGEQFF.